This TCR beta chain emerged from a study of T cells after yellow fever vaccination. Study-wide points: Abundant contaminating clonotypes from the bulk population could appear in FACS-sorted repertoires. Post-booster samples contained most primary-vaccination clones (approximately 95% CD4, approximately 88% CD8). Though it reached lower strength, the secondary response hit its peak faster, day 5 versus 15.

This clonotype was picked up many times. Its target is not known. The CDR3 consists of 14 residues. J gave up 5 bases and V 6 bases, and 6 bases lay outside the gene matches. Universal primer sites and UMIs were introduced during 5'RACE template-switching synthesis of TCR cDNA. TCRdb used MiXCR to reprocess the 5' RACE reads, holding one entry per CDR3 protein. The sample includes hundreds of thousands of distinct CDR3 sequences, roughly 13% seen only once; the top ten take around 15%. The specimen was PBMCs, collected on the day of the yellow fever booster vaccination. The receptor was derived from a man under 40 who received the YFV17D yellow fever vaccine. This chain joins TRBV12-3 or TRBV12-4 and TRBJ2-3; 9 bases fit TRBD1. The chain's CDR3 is CASSPGQGGDTQYF. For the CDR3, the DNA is TGTGCCAGCAGCCCGGGACAGGGTGGAGATACGCAGTATTTT.